This is a list of T cell receptor beta chains from one sample in a study of technical replicates of blood from several donors. Clones were sequenced by immunoSEQ multiplex PCR, and TCRdb holds only the in-frame ones, with some missing. The repertoire holds 65,000 to 80,000 clones, with around 97% as singletons. Sequencing input: T cells isolated from PBMCs. These receptors were obtained from a human donor in good health. Each CDR3 is given with its conserved first and last residue. Each record gives: V gene, J gene, clone size, D gene, CDR3 protein, CDR3 DNA. The D gene is left open where the match is weak. Clone size is given for some rows only: seen once, a few or many times, or a class if the clone is expanded.

V gene: TRBV25-1
J gene: TRBJ2-5
clone size: NA
D gene: TRBD1
CDR3 protein: CASSDRENLETQYF
CDR3 DNA: TGTGCCAGCAGCGACAGGGAGAACCTAGAGACCCAGTACTTC

V gene: TRBV7-9
J gene: TRBJ1-1
clone size: NA
D gene: NA
CDR3 protein: CASSLGTRGMNTEAFF
CDR3 DNA: TGTGCCAGCAGCTTGGGGACCCGGGGGATGAACACTGAAGCTTTCTTT

V gene: TRBV28
J gene: TRBJ1-1
clone size: NA
D gene: NA
CDR3 protein: CASSLYTGNTEAFF
CDR3 DNA: TGTGCCAGCAGTTTATACACGGGGAACACTGAAGCTTTCTTT

V gene: TRBV14
J gene: TRBJ2-3
clone size: NA
D gene: TRBD2
CDR3 protein: CASSQDPSGTDTQYF
CDR3 DNA: TGTGCCAGCAGCCAAGACCCTAGCGGGACAGATACGCAGTATTTT

V gene: TRBV6-5
J gene: TRBJ2-1
clone size: NA
D gene: TRBD1
CDR3 protein: CASSRGQGSSHEQFF
CDR3 DNA: TGTGCCAGCAGTCGCGGACAGGGGTCATCCCATGAGCAGTTCTTC

V gene: TRBV9
J gene: TRBJ2-3
clone size: NA
D gene: NA
CDR3 protein: CASSPESPDTQYF
CDR3 DNA: TGTGCCAGCAGCCCTGAGTCCCCAGATACGCAGTATTTT

V gene: TRBV25-1
J gene: TRBJ1-2
clone size: NA
D gene: NA
CDR3 protein: CASSESGWGGYGYTF
CDR3 DNA: TGTGCCAGCAGTGAAAGTGGTTGGGGAGGCTATGGCTACACCTTC

V gene: TRBV18
J gene: TRBJ1-3
clone size: NA
D gene: NA
CDR3 protein: CASSPLPESSGNTIYF
CDR3 DNA: TGTGCCAGCTCACCTCTACCCGAATCCTCGGGAAACACCATATATTTT

V gene: TRBV27
J gene: TRBJ1-5
clone size: NA
D gene: TRBD1
CDR3 protein: CASTSKGADSNQPQHF
CDR3 DNA: TGTGCCAGCACAAGCAAGGGGGCCGATAGCAATCAGCCCCAGCATTTT

V gene: TRBV27
J gene: TRBJ2-5
clone size: NA
D gene: NA
CDR3 protein: CASSLSPTRETQYF
CDR3 DNA: TGTGCCAGCAGTTTATCGCCTACCAGGGAGACCCAGTACTTC

V gene: TRBV27
J gene: TRBJ2-5
clone size: NA
D gene: TRBD2
CDR3 protein: CASKAGGLETQYF
CDR3 DNA: TGTGCCAGCAAAGCGGGAGGTCTAGAGACCCAGTACTTC

V gene: TRBV4-2
J gene: TRBJ2-1
clone size: NA
D gene: TRBD1
CDR3 protein: CASSAGTETNEQFF
CDR3 DNA: TGTGCCAGCAGCGCCGGGACAGAAACCAATGAGCAGTTCTTC

V gene: TRBV5-4
J gene: TRBJ1-2
clone size: once
D gene: NA
CDR3 protein: CASSLRGYGYTF
CDR3 DNA: TGTGCCAGCAGCTTACGGGGCTATGGCTACACCTTC

V gene: TRBV30
J gene: TRBJ2-3
clone size: NA
D gene: NA
CDR3 protein: CAWTSDTSTDTQYF
CDR3 DNA: TGTGCCTGGACTAGCGACACGAGCACAGATACGCAGTATTTT

V gene: TRBV27
J gene: TRBJ2-3
clone size: once
D gene: NA
CDR3 protein: CASSLFETASTDTQYF
CDR3 DNA: TGTGCCAGCAGTTTATTTGAGACAGCTAGCACAGATACGCAGTATTTT

V gene: TRBV6-1
J gene: TRBJ1-1
clone size: NA
D gene: TRBD1
CDR3 protein: CASSDPGTVVEEAFF
CDR3 DNA: TGTGCCAGCAGTGATCCCGGGACAGTGGTGGAAGAAGCTTTCTTT

V gene: TRBV7-9
J gene: TRBJ2-7
clone size: NA
D gene: TRBD2
CDR3 protein: CASSKSGTSGAYEQYF
CDR3 DNA: TGTGCCAGCAGCAAATCAGGGACTAGCGGAGCCTACGAGCAGTACTTC

V gene: TRBV6-1
J gene: TRBJ1-2
clone size: NA
D gene: TRBD1
CDR3 protein: CASVYRDRVGGYTF
CDR3 DNA: TGTGCCAGCGTATACCGGGACAGGGTAGGCGGCTACACCTTC

V gene: TRBV15
J gene: TRBJ1-3
clone size: NA
D gene: NA
CDR3 protein: CATSAGGSGNTIYF
CDR3 DNA: TGTGCCACCAGCGCGGGGGGCTCTGGAAACACCATATATTTT

V gene: TRBV19
J gene: TRBJ1-4
clone size: NA
D gene: TRBD1
CDR3 protein: CASKGQGHPNEKLFF
CDR3 DNA: TGTGCCAGTAAAGGACAGGGGCACCCTAATGAAAAACTGTTTTTT

V gene: TRBV28
J gene: TRBJ2-7
clone size: NA
D gene: NA
CDR3 protein: CASSSGGTSYEQYF
CDR3 DNA: TGTGCCAGCAGTTCAGGAGGGACCTCCTACGAGCAGTACTTC

V gene: TRBV19
J gene: TRBJ1-2
clone size: NA
D gene: NA
CDR3 protein: CASSPGIGYGYTF
CDR3 DNA: TGTGCCAGTAGCCCCGGGATCGGCTATGGCTACACCTTC

V gene: TRBV7-2
J gene: TRBJ1-1
clone size: NA
D gene: NA
CDR3 protein: CASSILQGTRTEAFF
CDR3 DNA: TGTGCCAGCAGTATTCTTCAGGGTACCCGCACTGAAGCTTTCTTT

V gene: TRBV5-1
J gene: TRBJ2-3
clone size: NA
D gene: NA
CDR3 protein: CASSWGLSPDTQYF
CDR3 DNA: TGCGCCAGCAGCTGGGGGCTATCCCCAGATACGCAGTATTTT

V gene: TRBV2
J gene: TRBJ2-7
clone size: NA
D gene: NA
CDR3 protein: CASRDIDYEQYF
CDR3 DNA: TGTGCCAGCAGGGACATTGACTACGAGCAGTACTTC

V gene: TRBV30
J gene: TRBJ1-1
clone size: NA
D gene: NA
CDR3 protein: CAWRAGGYTEAFF
CDR3 DNA: TGTGCCTGGAGGGCTGGGGGGTATACTGAAGCTTTCTTT

V gene: TRBV7-3
J gene: TRBJ1-1
clone size: NA
D gene: TRBD1
CDR3 protein: CASSLSWTGQAAFF
CDR3 DNA: TGTGCCAGCAGCCTAAGCTGGACAGGGCAAGCGGCTTTCTTT

V gene: TRBV18
J gene: TRBJ2-7
clone size: NA
D gene: TRBD2
CDR3 protein: CASSPRLAREIIYEQYF
CDR3 DNA: TGTGCCAGCTCACCCAGACTAGCGCGGGAGATTATCTACGAGCAGTACTTC

V gene: TRBV30
J gene: TRBJ2-5
clone size: NA
D gene: NA
CDR3 protein: CAWITPQETQYF
CDR3 DNA: TGTGCCTGGATTACTCCCCAAGAGACCCAGTACTTC

V gene: TRBV19
J gene: TRBJ1-1
clone size: NA
D gene: NA
CDR3 protein: CASSIAAEAFF
CDR3 DNA: TGTGCCAGTAGTATCGCTGCGGAAGCTTTCTTT

V gene: TRBV7-9
J gene: TRBJ2-7
clone size: NA
D gene: NA
CDR3 protein: CASSSGTYEQYF
CDR3 DNA: TGTGCCAGCAGCTCAGGCACCTACGAGCAGTACTTC

V gene: TRBV30
J gene: TRBJ1-2
clone size: NA
D gene: NA
CDR3 protein: CAWSVQIGGGYTF
CDR3 DNA: TGTGCCTGGAGTGTACAGATAGGGGGTGGCTACACCTTC

V gene: TRBV28
J gene: TRBJ2-3
clone size: once
D gene: TRBD2
CDR3 protein: CASNVLAGGTDTQYF
CDR3 DNA: TGTGCCAGCAACGTACTAGCGGGAGGAACAGATACGCAGTATTTT

V gene: TRBV7-2
J gene: TRBJ1-1
clone size: NA
D gene: TRBD1
CDR3 protein: CASSFYPGQGLEAFF
CDR3 DNA: TGTGCCAGCAGTTTCTATCCTGGACAGGGGCTTGAAGCTTTCTTT

V gene: TRBV5-6
J gene: TRBJ2-7
clone size: NA
D gene: TRBD2
CDR3 protein: CASSFDGLASYEQYF
CDR3 DNA: TGTGCCAGCAGCTTCGACGGACTAGCGAGCTACGAGCAGTACTTC

V gene: TRBV7-3
J gene: TRBJ2-5
clone size: NA
D gene: NA
CDR3 protein: CASSLTGAQETQYF
CDR3 DNA: TGTGCCAGCAGCCTAACAGGAGCCCAAGAGACCCAGTACTTC

V gene: TRBV7-3
J gene: TRBJ2-7
clone size: NA
D gene: NA
CDR3 protein: CASSPVVDEQYF
CDR3 DNA: TGTGCCAGCAGCCCGGTGGTCGACGAGCAGTACTTC

V gene: TRBV4-3
J gene: TRBJ2-7
clone size: NA
D gene: NA
CDR3 protein: CASSQDFGGYEQYF
CDR3 DNA: TGCGCCAGCAGCCAAGATTTTGGGGGGTACGAGCAGTACTTC

V gene: TRBV7-2
J gene: TRBJ1-4
clone size: NA
D gene: TRBD1
CDR3 protein: CASSLLWADRGGEKLFF
CDR3 DNA: TGTGCCAGCAGCTTATTATGGGCGGACAGGGGCGGGGAAAAACTGTTTTTT

V gene: TRBV5-4
J gene: TRBJ2-5
clone size: NA
D gene: TRBD2
CDR3 protein: CASSLRLAGETQYF
CDR3 DNA: TGTGCCAGCAGCTTAAGACTAGCGGGAGAGACCCAGTACTTC

V gene: TRBV9
J gene: TRBJ1-1
clone size: NA
D gene: NA
CDR3 protein: CASSVDGSLLNTEAFF
CDR3 DNA: TGTGCCAGCAGCGTAGACGGCTCACTATTGAACACTGAAGCTTTCTTT

V gene: TRBV4-3
J gene: TRBJ1-2
clone size: NA
D gene: NA
CDR3 protein: CASSHELLSFLEVTF
CDR3 DNA: TGCGCCAGCAGCCATGAACTGCTTAGCTTTTTAGAGGTCACCTTC

V gene: TRBV19
J gene: TRBJ2-2
clone size: NA
D gene: NA
CDR3 protein: CASSMRLRYRDTGELFF
CDR3 DNA: TGTGCCAGTAGTATGCGTCTTCGATACAGGGACACCGGGGAGCTGTTTTTT

V gene: TRBV19
J gene: TRBJ1-1
clone size: NA
D gene: NA
CDR3 protein: CASSKGHAYTEAFF
CDR3 DNA: TGTGCCAGTAGTAAAGGACATGCGTACACTGAAGCTTTCTTT

V gene: TRBV7-8
J gene: TRBJ1-1
clone size: NA
D gene: NA
CDR3 protein: CASSPGRASKAFF
CDR3 DNA: TGTGCCAGCAGCCCCGGGAGGGCCTCGAAAGCTTTCTTT

V gene: TRBV23-1
J gene: TRBJ1-1
clone size: once
D gene: TRBD1
CDR3 protein: CASSLTGDAFF
CDR3 DNA: TGCGCCAGCAGCCTGACAGGGGACGCTTTCTTT

V gene: TRBV2
J gene: TRBJ2-7
clone size: NA
D gene: NA
CDR3 protein: CASRRDMNEQYF
CDR3 DNA: TGTGCCAGCAGGCGGGATATGAACGAGCAGTACTTC